This TCR beta chain was profiled in a study of OX40 agonist ivuxolimab in advanced cancers. Looking at the study overall: Intravenous ivuxolimab was administered to patients every 2 weeks at 0.01 to 10 mg/kg.

Germline lookup yields CDR1 PRHDT and CDR2 FYEKMQ (reference sequence). V was pared by 3 bases and J by 3 bases, with 7 bases of the junction left unmatched. The CDR3 is 15 residues long. TCRdb's copy holds only in-frame clones and misses some; the assay was immunoSEQ multiplex PCR. In the table there are approximately 89,000 clones, roughly 84% of which are singletons. As regards this clone: Its antigen remains unknown.

Study-level findings and limits: At 0.1 to 3.0 mg/kg, clonal expansion of CD4+ and CD8+ blood T cells had occurred by week 6. Nonresponders included some who also had low normalized T-cell clonal expansion.

The specimen was CD4+ or CD8+ T cells sorted from blood, collected in a trial of the OX40 agonist ivuxolimab. The J gene is TRBJ2-7, the V gene TRBV13; TRBD2 matches 8 bases. The receptor comes from an adult with an advanced solid tumor such as melanoma, head and neck, liver or kidney cancer. This CDR3 is CASSFRGGNSYEQYF. DNA of the CDR3: TGTGCCAGCAGCTTCCGGGGGGGAAATAGCTACGAGCAGTACTTC. Based on the CDR3 plus reference TRBV13 and TRBJ2-7, the full variable domain is AAGVIQSPRHLIKEKRETATLKCYPIPRHDTVYWYQQGPGQDPQFLISFYEKMQSDKGSIPDRFSAQQFSDYHSELNMSSLELGDSALYFCASSFRGGNSYEQYFGPGTRLTVT.